This T cell receptor beta chain originates from a study of OX40 agonist ivuxolimab in advanced cancers. Study information: An anti-OX40 (CD134) antibody with agonistic activity, ivuxolimab, was administered to patients. Three dose-escalation patients had partial responses: one with hepatocellular carcinoma and two with cutaneous melanoma. Study-wide findings and caveats: By week 6 at 0.1 to 3.0 mg/kg, blood CD4+ and CD8+ T cells had expanded clonally.

Regarding this clone: The antigen is unknown.

Clones were sequenced by immunoSEQ multiplex PCR, and TCRdb holds only the in-frame ones, with some missing. Here the sample spans more than 60,000 clones, about 89% being singletons. This CDR3 is 15 amino acids long. The V gene lost 0 bases and the J gene lost 0 bases, with 3 bases spanning the gap. The germline gives CDR1 SGHAT, CDR2 FQNNGV. This chain links TRBV11-2 with TRBJ1-6; D gene ambiguous. This TCR came from an adult with an advanced solid tumor such as melanoma, head and neck, liver or kidney cancer. This specimen was CD4+ or CD8+ T cells sorted from blood, taken in a trial of the OX40 agonist ivuxolimab. The CDR3 DNA reads TGTGCCAGCAGCTTAGACAGCTCCTATAATTCACCCCTCCACTTT. Translation gives CASSLDSSYNSPLHF.